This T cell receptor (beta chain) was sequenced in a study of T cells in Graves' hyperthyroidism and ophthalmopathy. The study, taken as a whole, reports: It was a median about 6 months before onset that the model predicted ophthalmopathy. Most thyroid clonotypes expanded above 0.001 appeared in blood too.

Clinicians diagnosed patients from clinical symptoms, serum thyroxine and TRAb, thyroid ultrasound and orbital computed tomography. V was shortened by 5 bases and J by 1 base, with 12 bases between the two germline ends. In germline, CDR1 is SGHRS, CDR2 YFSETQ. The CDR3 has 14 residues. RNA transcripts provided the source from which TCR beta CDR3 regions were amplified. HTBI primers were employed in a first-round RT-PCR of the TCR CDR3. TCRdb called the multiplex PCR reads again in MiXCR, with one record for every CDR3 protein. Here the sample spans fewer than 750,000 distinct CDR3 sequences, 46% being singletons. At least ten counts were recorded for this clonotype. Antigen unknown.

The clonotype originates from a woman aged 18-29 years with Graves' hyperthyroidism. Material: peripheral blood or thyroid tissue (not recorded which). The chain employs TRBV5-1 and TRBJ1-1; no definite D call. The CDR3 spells CASRLQDGNTEAFF. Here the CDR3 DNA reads TGCGCCAGCAGGTTGCAGGACGGGAACACTGAAGCTTTCTTT.